Below, 27 T cell receptor beta chains from the same sample are listed, as sequenced in a study of cytomegalovirus exposure and HLA in healthy donors. The PCR ran on 60 Vbeta and 13 Jbeta primers. Generated by immunoSEQ multiplex PCR, the TCRdb table keeps only in-frame clones and is missing some. The data contain 160,000 or so clones, 65% to 90% of them singletons. The specimen was PBMCs. The receptors shown here come from a woman in her late teens or twenties in good health and CMV-seronegative.

This sequence joins TRBV28 and TRBJ1-6; D gene ambiguous. This CDR3 contains 15 residues. V lost 1 base, J lost 6 bases, and 10 bases lay in between. Germline assignment: CDR1 MDHEN and CDR2 SYDVKM. CDR3 amino acids: CASSLSEQLNSPLHF. In DNA form, the CDR3 reads TGTGCCAGCAGTTTATCAGAACAGCTTAATTCACCCCTCCACTTT. Together with reference TRBV28 and TRBJ1-6, the CDR3 gives the full variable domain: DVKVTQSSRYLVKRTGEKVFLECVQDMDHENMFWYRQDPGLGLRLIYFSYDVKMKEKGDIPEGYSVSREKKERFSLILESASTNQTSMYLCASSLSEQLNSPLHFGNGTRLTVT.

The V call is TRBV6-5, the J call TRBJ2-1, with D perhaps matching TRBD1 (5 bases). Germline V CDR1 and CDR2: MNHEY, SVGAGI. V lost 2 bases, J lost 3 bases, and 11 bases lay in between. This CDR3 contains 15 residues. CDR3 DNA: TGTGCCAGCAGTTACGGTCAGGGTAGCTACAATGAGCAGTTCTTC. Translating it yields CASSYGQGSYNEQFF.

The chain is built from TRBV27 and TRBJ2-7; 10 bases agree with TRBD2. The CDR3 length is 15 residues. Germline V lookup: CDR1 MNHEY, CDR2 SMNVEV (reference sequence). With 5 bases clipped from V and 2 bases from J, the junction kept 6 bases outside the gene matches. The CDR3 DNA sequence: TGTGCCAGCAGTCCAGGACTAGCGGTGACCTACGAGCAGTACTTC. Translated, it gives CASSPGLAVTYEQYF.

This chain connects TRBV7-2 to TRBJ2-6; D is possibly TRBD2 (5 bases). CDR3 length equals 15 residues. Trimming left V 2 bases short and J 0 bases short, with 5 bases between. The germline CDR1 and CDR2 sequences are SGHTA and FQGNSA. CDR3 loop: CASSLSGSGANVLTF. In DNA, the CDR3 is TGTGCCAGCAGCTTAAGCGGCTCTGGGGCCAACGTCCTGACTTTC.

The J gene is TRBJ2-7, the V gene TRBV7-3, with TRBD1 matching 12 bases. V lost 4 bases to trimming and J lost 12 bases; unmatched junction nucleotides: 7. This CDR3 has 13 residues. Germline V CDR1 and CDR2: SGHTA, FQGTGA. In nucleotides, the CDR3 is TGTGCCAGCAGCTCGGGACAGGGGGCTGGGATGTACTTC. This gives the protein CASSSGQGAGMYF.

The chain links TRBV28 to TRBJ1-5; D is unclear. Per germline, CDR1 MDHEN and CDR2 SYDVKM. The length of the CDR3 is 11 residues. The V end was cut by 3 bases, the J end by 9 bases, with 6 bases between. The CDR3 loop reads CASSFSVPQHF. The CDR3 DNA reads as TGTGCCAGCAGTTTCAGTGTGCCCCAGCATTTT.

This rearrangement joins TRBV7-9 to TRBJ2-2; tentative D call: TRBD1 (5 bases). The CDR3 consists of 12 residues. V was cut by 9 bases and J by 5 bases, with 10 bases left in between. Germline V gene lookup returns CDR1 SEHNR and CDR2 FQNEAQ (reference sequence). As DNA, the CDR3 is TGTGCCAGGTCCTCAGGGACCGGGGAGCTGTTTTTT. Its protein product is CARSSGTGELFF.

The V gene is TRBV18, the J gene TRBJ1-2, with 7 bases aligning to TRBD1. This CDR3 comprises 16 residues. Germline V gene lookup returns CDR1 KGHSH and CDR2 LQKENI. V gave up 1 base and J gave up 4 bases; unmatched junction bases: 9. CDR3 amino acids: CASSPQSDRVPYGYTF. CDR3 DNA sequence: TGTGCCAGCTCACCACAGTCCGACAGGGTCCCCTATGGCTACACCTTC.

V usage is TRBV6-5 and J usage is TRBJ1-5; no clear D. V was pared by 8 bases and J by 1 base, with 9 bases between. The CDR3 has 13 amino acids. Germline V gene data show CDR1 as MNHEY and CDR2 as SVGAGI. DNA of the CDR3: TGTGCCAGCTGTCCGGGAAGCAATCAGCCCCAGCATTTT. Its protein product is CASCPGSNQPQHF.

The J gene is TRBJ1-1, the V gene TRBV9; 8 positions agree with TRBD1. V lost 1 base and J lost 8; bases outside the gene matches: 1. This CDR3 is 12 amino acids long. The germline CDR1 and CDR2 sequences are SGDLS and YYNGEE. Here the CDR3 reads CASSVRQGEAFF. The CDR3 region has the DNA TGTGCCAGCAGCGTACGACAGGGGGAAGCTTTCTTT.

The chain uses TRBV5-1 and TRBJ1-1, with D tentatively TRBD1 (6 bases). The V gene lost 3 bases and the J gene lost 7 bases, with 13 bases spanning the gap. The CDR3 spans 13 residues. Germline V gene sequence: CDR1 SGHRS, CDR2 YFSETQ. CDR3 sequence (DNA): TGCGCCAGCAGCTCCGACAGGTTAGGTGAAGCTTTCTTT. Protein: CASSSDRLGEAFF.

This clone was recorded once. The chain couples TRBV5-5 to TRBJ2-7, with 7 bases lining up with TRBD1. The trim removed 3 bases at V and 0 bases at J, leaving 6 bases unmatched. The CDR3 runs to 15 residues. CDR1 and CDR2 from the germline V gene are SGHKS and YYEKEE (reference sequence). CDR3 nucleotide sequence: TGTGCCAGCAGCTGGGCGACAGGGAGCTCCTACGAGCAGTACTTC. Amino acid sequence: CASSWATGSSYEQYF. Variable domain in full (rest from reference TRBV5-5 and TRBJ2-7): DAGVTQSPTHLIKTRGQQVTLRCSPISGHKSVSWYQQVLGQGPQFIFQYYEKEERGRGNFPDRFSARQFPNYSSELNVNALLLGDSALYLCASSWATGSSYEQYFGPGTRLTVT.

The chain links TRBV27 to TRBJ1-2, with unresolved D. The V and J ends lost 3 bases and 7 bases respectively, with 18 bases between them. There are 15 residues in the CDR3. Germline CDR1 MNHEY, CDR2 SMNVEV (reference sequence). The CDR3 coding sequence is TGTGCCAGCAGTTTCCTGAGGGAGACCCGGGTTGGCTACACCTTC. Translation gives CASSFLRETRVGYTF.

This sequence joins TRBV5-1 and TRBJ2-2; unclear D gene. Germline CDR1 SGHRS, CDR2 YFSETQ. Trimming took off 4 bases at V and 12 bases at J, with 16 bases between the two ends. The CDR3 length is 13 residues. The CDR3 loop reads CASSLTLPMKLFF. The CDR3 nucleotides are TGCGCCAGCAGCCTAACCCTCCCGATGAAGCTGTTTTTT.

This clone came up once. The chain links TRBV4-1 to TRBJ2-5; 10 bases line up with TRBD2. CDR1 is MGHRA and CDR2 is YSYEKL in the germline V gene. CDR3 size: 14 residues. V gave up 1 base and J gave up 11 bases; unmatched junction bases: 7. The CDR3 DNA reads as TGCGCCAGCAGCCAAGTCCTAGCGGGAGCGAAGCAGTACTTC. Protein sequence: CASSQVLAGAKQYF.

The rearrangement uses TRBV13 and TRBJ2-1, with D uncertain. The CDR3 runs 12 residues. Germline V lookup: CDR1 PRHDT, CDR2 FYEKMQ (reference sequence). The ends were cut back, 5 bases at V and 7 bases at J, with 9 bases in the middle. CDR3 sequence reads: CASSLQANEQFF. In DNA form, the CDR3 reads TGTGCCAGCAGCCTTCAAGCGAATGAGCAGTTCTTC.

This chain links TRBV10-3 with TRBJ1-5; 7 nucleotides align to TRBD1. The CDR3 has 13 residues. The V segment lost 9 bases and the J segment 1 base; nucleotides outside the gene matches: 3. Germline V CDR1 and CDR2: ENHRY, SYGVKD. The CDR3, as DNA: TGTGCCATTCAGACAGGGAGCAATCAGCCCCAGCATTTT. Amino acids: CAIQTGSNQPQHF.

The J gene is TRBJ1-1, the V gene TRBV7-9, with TRBD1 as a possible D gene (6 bases). V dropped 5 bases and J dropped 3 bases, with 28 bases sitting between them. The CDR3 contains 19 residues. The germline CDR1 and CDR2 sequences are SEHNR and FQNEAQ (reference sequence). The CDR3 loop is CASSTPVRPRGGFDTEAFF. The CDR3 DNA sequence: TGTGCCAGCAGCACACCGGTTAGGCCAAGGGGGGGTTTCGACACTGAAGCTTTCTTT.

The chain uses TRBV30 and TRBJ2-1; TRBD2 aligns across 7 bases. This CDR3 comprises 12 residues. Germline V lookup: CDR1 GTSNPN, CDR2 SVGIG (reference sequence). J gave up 10 bases and V 5 bases, and 8 bases lay outside the gene matches. Written as DNA, the CDR3 is TGTGCCTGGGGGGGGGTCGGTGGGGAGCAGTTCTTC. It codes for CAWGGVGGEQFF.

For this clone: One end of the junction is discordant with germline, which a read error may explain. This chain uses TRBV7-9 with TRBJ2-7; D possibly corresponds to TRBD2 (6 bases). The CDR3 consists of 14 residues. Per germline, CDR1 SEHNR and CDR2 FQNEAQ (reference sequence). DNA of the CDR3: TGTTCCAGCAGCTTGGGGGGACCCACCTACGAGCAGTACTTC. Its translation is CSSSLGGPTYEQYF.

The rearrangement links TRBV7-8 to TRBJ1-1; D gene uncertain. This CDR3 is 14 amino acids long. Deletions cut 0 bases from V and 3 bases from J, with 8 bases between. Germline V gives CDR1 SGHVS, CDR2 FQNEAQ. The CDR3 DNA sequence: TGTGCCAGCAGCTTAGCGGTGGTAGACACTGAAGCTTTCTTT. This encodes CASSLAVVDTEAFF.

The CDR3 protein is CATDAQGLDYNEQFF. The CDR3 nucleotides read TGTGCCACCGATGCCCAGGGCCTAGACTACAATGAGCAGTTCTTC. The chain joins TRBV28 to TRBJ2-1, with a weak D call TRBD1 (5 bases). Germline values: CDR1 MDHEN, CDR2 SYDVKM. CDR3 size: 15 residues. Between the trimmed V and J ends, which lost 10 bases and 3 bases, there was a span of 19 bases.

The chain is built from TRBV9 and TRBJ2-3; 7 nucleotides match TRBD2. The germline V gene encodes CDR1 SGDLS and CDR2 YYNGEE. With V trimmed by 0 bases and J by 1 base, 2 bases remained unmatched. The CDR3 length is 15 residues. CDR3 coding DNA: TGTGCCAGCAGCGTAGGCCTAGCGGGCACAGATACGCAGTATTTT. Its translation: CASSVGLAGTDTQYF.

This rearrangement joins TRBV28 to TRBJ1-5; 8 nucleotides align to TRBD1. The CDR3 length is 16 residues. Looked up from germline, CDR1 is MDHEN and CDR2 is SYDVKM. V was clipped by 6 bases and J by 5 bases; unmatched bases: 12. CDR3 residues: CASRPWTGKGDQPQHF. As DNA, the CDR3 is TGTGCCAGCAGGCCCTGGACAGGGAAGGGGGATCAGCCCCAGCATTTT.

The V call is TRBV28, the J call TRBJ2-5; tentative D call: TRBD1 (5 bases). The V and J ends lost 10 bases and 2 bases respectively, with 8 bases between them. CDR3 length: 11 amino acids. Germline CDR1 reads MDHEN; CDR2 reads SYDVKM. DNA for the CDR3: TGTGCCATACAGGTACAAGAGACCCAGTACTTC. Translated, it gives CAIQVQETQYF.

The table lists this clone with a count of one. This chain links TRBV4-2 with TRBJ2-7; the match to TRBD2 covers 9 bases. The CDR3 sequence is 15 residues long. The V segment lost 1 base and the J segment 2 bases; nucleotides outside the gene matches: 3. The germline V gene encodes CDR1 LGHNA and CDR2 YNFKEQ. The CDR3 loop is CASSQASGTAYEQYF. The CDR3 DNA is TGTGCCAGCAGCCAAGCTAGCGGGACAGCCTACGAGCAGTACTTC.

This clone was seen only a few times. The V call is TRBV6-1, the J call TRBJ1-1; D is possibly TRBD1 (6 bases). The CDR3 sequence is 13 residues long. Trimming left V 4 bases short and J 3 bases short, with 9 bases between. Germline CDR1 reads MNHNS; CDR2 reads SASEGT. CDR3 region: CASSAGADTEAFF. DNA of the CDR3: TGTGCCAGCAGTGCAGGGGCGGACACTGAAGCTTTCTTT.